This T cell receptor (beta chain) was identified during a study of blood T cells in healthy people across ages. Whenever a sample was processed, at least 7 million PBMCs were isolated. A few counts support this clonotype. PCR was performed a second time for roughly 6 to 12 cycles using a sample-barcoded 5' primer and a J-beta primer mix. TCRdb ran MiXCR on the 5' RACE reads and lists one entry per CDR3 protein. The sample shows 750,000 or so distinct CDR3 sequences, around 25% of them seen only once. Germline-derived CDR1 and CDR2 are SGHAT and FQNNGV. V dropped 4 bases and J dropped 1; count of bases not matched to a gene: 10. The CDR3 is 17 amino acids. These data were likewise used in another study, on T cells of mothers and their children. That paper notes: Researchers report slightly higher, though non-significant, overlap in related mother-child pairs than in unrelated pairs.

Sequenced: blood. V and J are TRBV11-2 and TRBJ2-7, with 10 bases matching TRBD2. The sequence derives from a boy younger than 18 in good health. The CDR3 is CASSSWASGSVSYEQYF. The CDR3 nucleotides are TGTGCCAGCAGCTCTTGGGCTAGCGGGAGTGTATCCTACGAGCAGTACTTC.